This note documents a single TCR beta chain sequence. Germline V gene sequence: CDR1 MDHEN, CDR2 SYDVKM. The CDR3 loop spans 13 amino acids. V lost 9 bases and J 4 bases, leaving 13 bases between the germline ends. This sample stems from a study of shared clonotypes between healthy human individuals. Assay used: immunoSEQ multiplex PCR; TCRdb lists only in-frame clones, some missing. The data show around 690,000 clones, roughly 91% seen once. This chain joins TRBV28 and TRBJ1-5; D remains unclear. Specimen: memory CD8+ T cells from PBMCs. Stated subset: CD45RO+ cells pooled with CCR7-negative TemRA cells. This clonotype was sampled from a man aged 18 to 30 in good health. Some clones in this sample may be carry-over from other donors' samples. The CDR3 nucleotides are TGTGCCAGTGGACGCATGGGGAATCAGCCCCAGCATTTT. Encoded protein: CASGRMGNQPQHF. The variable domain in full, completed from reference TRBV28 and TRBJ1-5, reads DVKVTQSSRYLVKRTGEKVFLECVQDMDHENMFWYRQDPGLGLRLIYFSYDVKMKEKGDIPEGYSVSREKKERFSLILESASTNQTSMYLCASGRMGNQPQHFGDGTRLSIL.